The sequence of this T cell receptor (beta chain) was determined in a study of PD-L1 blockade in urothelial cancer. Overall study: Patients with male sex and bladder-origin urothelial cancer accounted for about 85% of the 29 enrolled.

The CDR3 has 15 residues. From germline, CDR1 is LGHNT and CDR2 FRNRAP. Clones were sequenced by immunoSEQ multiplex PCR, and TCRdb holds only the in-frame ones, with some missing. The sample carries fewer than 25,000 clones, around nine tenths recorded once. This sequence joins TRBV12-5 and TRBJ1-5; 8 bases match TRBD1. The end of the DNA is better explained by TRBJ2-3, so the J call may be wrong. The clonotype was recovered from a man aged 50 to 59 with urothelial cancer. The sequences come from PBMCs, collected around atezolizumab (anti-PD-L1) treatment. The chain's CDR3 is CASGLGGQGRQPQYF. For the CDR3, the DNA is TGTGCTAGTGGTTTGGGCGGACAGGGACGGCAGCCCCAGTATTTT.